These 22 T cell receptor beta chains were all obtained from the same sample, sequenced in a study of T cells in Graves' hyperthyroidism and ophthalmopathy. Amplified regions were TCR beta CDR3 sequences from RNA transcripts. During a first-round RT-PCR of the TCR CDR3, the HTBI primer set was used. Using its own MiXCR run on the multiplex PCR reads, TCRdb lists one record per CDR3 protein. The data show 480,000 or so distinct CDR3 sequences, 46% seen once. The sequenced sample was peripheral blood or thyroid tissue (not recorded which). The receptors shown here come from an adult woman with Graves' disease, either hyperthyroidism or ophthalmopathy (not recorded which).

To note about this clonotype: At one of its ends the junction is not consistent with the germline gene, which may arise from a read error. The V and J genes are TRBV7-7 and TRBJ2-3; D remains ambiguous. The CDR3 totals 14 residues. Germline CDR1 SSHAT, CDR2 FNYEAQ (reference sequence). The CDR3, as DNA: TGTGCTAGCAGCTTGTCCAGGAGCACAGATACGCAGTATTTT. It yields the protein CASSLSRSTDTQYF.

This clonotype was observed at least ten times. The V gene is TRBV5-6, the J gene TRBJ2-5; D is possibly TRBD1 (5 bases). Germline-derived CDR1 and CDR2 are SGHDT and YYEEEE. V gave up 1 base and J gave up 0 bases, with 13 bases separating them. There are 16 residues in the CDR3. The CDR3 region is CASSLLSGLYQETQYF. The CDR3, as DNA: TGTGCCAGCAGCTTGTTGTCAGGGTTGTACCAAGAGACCCAGTACTTC.

This rearrangement joins TRBV4-3 to TRBJ1-1; 8 bases line up with TRBD1. Germline V gene data show CDR1 as LGHNA and CDR2 as YSLEER. CDR3 length: 14 amino acids. J lost 10 bases, V lost 4 bases, and 11 bases had no gene match. The CDR3 nucleotides read TGCGCCAGCAGCCCAGGGGGCGCCTCCCGAGGAGCTTTCTTT. This sequence encodes CASSPGGASRGAFF.

The V gene is TRBV9, the J gene TRBJ1-2; possible D gene TRBD1, 5 bases. The CDR3 spans 15 residues. The V end was cut by 7 bases, the J end by 3 bases, with 19 bases between. Looked up from germline, CDR1 is SGDLS and CDR2 is YYNGEE. The CDR3 loop is CASGKTGLADYGYTF. The CDR3 coding sequence is TGTGCCAGCGGGAAAACAGGTTTGGCGGACTATGGCTACACCTTC.

The V and J genes are TRBV25-1 and TRBJ1-4; 8 nucleotides align to TRBD1. With 11 bases clipped from V and 7 bases from J, the junction kept 12 bases outside the gene matches. Germline V CDR1 and CDR2: MGHDK, SYGVNS. The CDR3 has 14 residues. CDR3 amino acids: CASKDRVTGEKLFF. Written as DNA, the CDR3 is TGTGCCTCGAAGGACAGGGTAACGGGTGAAAAACTGTTTTTT.

This clonotype has ten or more counts. Here the CDR3 DNA reads TGCAGCGTTGGATCGACAGGGACAGGCTACGAGCAGTACTTC. Encoded protein: CSVGSTGTGYEQYF. The V and J genes are TRBV29-1 and TRBJ2-7; 8 nucleotides match TRBD1. Germline CDR1 reads SQVTM; CDR2 reads ANQGSEA. Trimming cost V 4 bases and J 3 bases; bases outside gene matches: 8. This CDR3 contains 14 residues.

The chain recombines TRBV20-1 with TRBJ2-7; D unclear. Trimming shortened V by 3 bases and J by 0 bases, and 12 bases separated the two germline ends. The CDR3 totals 14 residues. Germline V gene lookup returns CDR1 DFQATT and CDR2 SNEGSKA (reference sequence). The chain's CDR3 is CSASRVVGSYEQYF. The CDR3 coding sequence is TGCAGTGCTAGTAGGGTCGTTGGCTCCTACGAGCAGTACTTC.

The rearrangement joins TRBV6-1 to TRBJ2-7; D is possibly TRBD1 or TRBD2 (5 bases each). Between the trimmed V and J ends, which lost 6 bases and 4 bases, there was a span of 19 bases. Germline V gene lookup returns CDR1 MNHNS and CDR2 SASEGT. This CDR3 contains 15 residues. Here the CDR3 reads CASRLVRGEFYEQYF. In DNA, the CDR3 is TGTGCCAGCAGACTCGTGAGAGGGGAGTTTTACGAGCAGTACTTC.

Note on this clonotype: One junction end disagrees with the germline gene, perhaps due to a read error. The V call is TRBV11-3, the J call TRBJ2-2, with a weak D call TRBD2 (6 bases). Germline V gives CDR1 SGHNT, CDR2 YENEEA. The CDR3 contains 15 residues. The CDR3 region has the DNA TGTGCCAGCAGCTTACGGGCGGGGAACACCGGGGAGCTGCTTTTT. Translation gives CASSLRAGNTGELLF.

The V and J genes are TRBV7-9 and TRBJ2-5; 7 nucleotides agree with TRBD2. Germline V lookup: CDR1 SEHNR, CDR2 FQNEAQ (reference sequence). The CDR3 length is 15 residues. The V segment lost 10 bases and the J segment 3 bases; nucleotides outside the gene matches: 14. CDR3 coding DNA: TGTGCCACCTCAAGGGGAGGGATCAGCGAAGAGACCCAGTACTTC. Translation gives CATSRGGISEETQYF. The full variable domain, its missing parts supplied by reference TRBV7-9 and TRBJ2-5, is DTGVSQNPRHKITKRGQNVTFRCDPISEHNRLYWYRQTLGQGPEFLTYFQNEAQLEKSRLLSDRFSAERPKGSFSTLEIQRTEQGDSAMYLCATSRGGISEETQYFGPGTRLLVL.

This clonotype has just a few counts. This chain uses TRBV20-1 with TRBJ1-5; TRBD1 might be the D (5 bases). CDR3 size: 13 residues. V dropped 2 bases and J dropped 7 bases, with 12 bases sitting between them. Per germline, CDR1 DFQATT and CDR2 SNEGSKA (reference sequence). CDR3 in DNA: TGCAGTGCTAGACAGGGTGGGGAACAGCCCCAGCATTTT. Its translation is CSARQGGEQPQHF.

V and J are TRBV20-1 and TRBJ1-2; 7 nucleotides agree with TRBD1. V lost 0 bases, J lost 3 bases, and 7 bases stayed unmatched. The CDR3 length is 15 residues. Germline-derived CDR1 and CDR2 are DFQATT and SNEGSKA (reference sequence). As DNA, the CDR3 is TGCAGTGCTAGAGATACAAACAGGGGTGACTATGGCTACACCTTC. Protein sequence: CSARDTNRGDYGYTF.

This clonotype was recorded at least ten times. J is TRBJ1-2 and V is TRBV27, with 7 bases that match TRBD1. The CDR3 consists of 16 residues. V gave up 5 bases and J gave up 0 bases; unmatched junction bases: 9. Germline values: CDR1 MNHEY, CDR2 SMNVEV (reference sequence). The CDR3, as DNA: TGTGCCAGCAGTCCAGACAGGGCCACTACTAACTATGGCTACACCTTC. Its translation is CASSPDRATTNYGYTF.

The table lists this clonotype with a count of one. This chain connects TRBV7-9 to TRBJ1-1, with D unclear. This CDR3 contains 15 residues. V was trimmed by 1 base and J by 4 bases, leaving 13 bases between them. In germline, CDR1 is SEHNR, CDR2 FQNEAQ (reference sequence). CDR3 coding DNA: TGTGCCAGCAGCTTAGAATCAGTCGGCGTCACTGAAGCTTTCTTT. Residues: CASSLESVGVTEAFF.

A few counts support this clonotype. One end of the junction does not line up with germline, which may come from a read error. The genes are TRBV5-1 and TRBJ1-2; D is uncertain. This CDR3 spans 12 amino acids. Germline values: CDR1 SGHRS, CDR2 YFSETQ. CDR3 nucleotides: TGTGCCAGCATGAGTGGTAACTATGGCTACACCTTC. It codes for CASMSGNYGYTF.

The chain couples TRBV4-1 to TRBJ1-2; D may be TRBD1 (5 bases). The V gene's germline CDR1 is MGHRA and CDR2 YSYEKL. The length of the CDR3 is 15 residues. Trimming shortened V by 3 bases and J by 2 bases, and 13 bases separated the two germline ends. The CDR3 DNA reads as TGCGCCAGCAGCCAGTCGACAGTTCTGAACTATGGCTACACCTTC. Residues: CASSQSTVLNYGYTF.

This chain connects TRBV7-2 to TRBJ1-1; no reliable D call. V lost 5 bases and J lost 0, with 13 bases in between. This CDR3 is 15 amino acids long. Germline lookup yields CDR1 SGHTA and CDR2 FQGNSA. The CDR3 spells CASSLARAVNTEAFF. The CDR3, as DNA: TGTGCCAGCAGCCTCGCCCGGGCCGTGAACACTGAAGCTTTCTTT.

The gene calls are TRBV7-8 and TRBJ2-5, with D perhaps matching TRBD2 (6 bases). V lost 1 base, J lost 4 bases, and 13 bases lay in between. The CDR3 runs to 15 residues. The germline CDR1 and CDR2 sequences are SGHVS and FQNEAQ. The CDR3 nucleotides read TGTGCCAGCAGCTTAGGTCCATTGGGAGGAGAGACCCAGTACTTC. This encodes CASSLGPLGGETQYF.

Of note for this clonotype: A clone one base away is much larger, so this may be a read error. This rearrangement joins TRBV7-9 to TRBJ1-2; 7 nucleotides agree with TRBD1. Germline V gives CDR1 SEHNR, CDR2 FQNEAQ (reference sequence). The CDR3 sequence is 12 residues long. For the CDR3, the DNA is TGTGCCAGCAACTTAGAGGACAGGGGCTACACCTTC. This gives the protein CASNLEDRGYTF.

The sample holds one count of this clonotype. The chain uses TRBV29-1 and TRBJ2-5, with 7 bases that match TRBD1. The CDR3 totals 14 residues. Germline-derived CDR1 and CDR2 are SQVTM and ANQGSEA. Trimming cost V 4 bases and J 3 bases; bases outside gene matches: 8. The CDR3 region is CSVALSTGKETQYF. The CDR3 nucleotides are TGCAGCGTTGCCCTCTCGACAGGGAAAGAGACCCAGTACTTC.

This clonotype was detected ten times or more. The chain uses TRBV20-1 and TRBJ2-2; 9 nucleotides line up with TRBD2. The CDR3 is 15 residues long. Losses at the gene ends were 7 bases for V and 7 bases for J; bases not matched to a gene: 13. The germline V gene encodes CDR1 DFQATT and CDR2 SNEGSKA (reference sequence). CDR3 protein: CSVRSASGTVGELFF. In DNA form, the CDR3 reads TGCAGTGTGAGATCGGCTAGCGGGACTGTCGGGGAGCTGTTTTTT.

This clonotype was seen a single time. The CDR3 does not end in the conserved phenylalanine or tryptophan, so this is likely a read error. No DNA is shown, since the ends of the CDR3 on it are uncertain; the CDR3 is the one TCRdb lists. The genes are TRBV2 and TRBJ1-6. The germline gives CDR1 SNHLY, CDR2 FYNNEI. The CDR3 contains 10 residues when both ends are counted. The CDR3 protein is CASSEALINY.